Reported below is one T cell receptor (beta chain). The sample belongs to a study of blood T cell repertoires in COVID-19. Germline V gene data show CDR1 as MDHEN and CDR2 as SYDVKM. CDR3 length: 16 residues. Unmatched junction bases numbered 5, after V lost 2 bases and J lost 4 bases. The table came from immunoSEQ multiplex PCR; TCRdb's copy has only in-frame clones and leaves some out. Of around 110,000 clones listed, about 80% were seen once; the top ten hold more than 4%. The receptor was derived from a man between 65 and 85 years old with acute or convalescent COVID-19. The V call is TRBV28, the J call TRBJ1-5; 10 nucleotides match TRBD1. Material: peripheral blood. The DNA for the CDR3 is TGTGCCAGCAGTTTAAGGGGACAGGGGAGGAATCAGCCCCAGCATTTT. It yields the protein CASSLRGQGRNQPQHF.